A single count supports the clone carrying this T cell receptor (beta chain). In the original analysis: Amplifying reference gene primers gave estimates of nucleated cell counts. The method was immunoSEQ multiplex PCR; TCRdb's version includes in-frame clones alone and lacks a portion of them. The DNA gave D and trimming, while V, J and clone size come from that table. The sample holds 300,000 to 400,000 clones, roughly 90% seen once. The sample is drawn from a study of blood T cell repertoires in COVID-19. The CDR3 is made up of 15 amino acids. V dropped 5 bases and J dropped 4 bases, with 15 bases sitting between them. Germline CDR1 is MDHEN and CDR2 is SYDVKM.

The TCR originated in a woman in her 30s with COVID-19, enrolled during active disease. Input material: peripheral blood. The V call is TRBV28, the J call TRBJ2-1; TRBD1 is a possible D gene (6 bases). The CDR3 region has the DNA TGTGCCAGCAGTCCAACAGGGAACTGGTACAATGAGCAGTTCTTC. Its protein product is CASSPTGNWYNEQFF.